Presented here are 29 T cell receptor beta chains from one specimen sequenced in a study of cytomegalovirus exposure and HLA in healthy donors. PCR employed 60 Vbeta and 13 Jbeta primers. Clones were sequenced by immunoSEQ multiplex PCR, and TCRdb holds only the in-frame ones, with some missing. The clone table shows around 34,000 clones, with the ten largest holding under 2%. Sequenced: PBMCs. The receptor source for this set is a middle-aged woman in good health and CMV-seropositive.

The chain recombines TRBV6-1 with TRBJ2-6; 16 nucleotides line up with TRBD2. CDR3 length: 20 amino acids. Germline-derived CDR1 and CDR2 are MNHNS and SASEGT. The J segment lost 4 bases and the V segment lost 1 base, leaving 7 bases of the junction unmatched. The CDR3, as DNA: TGTGCCAGCAGTGAAGTGGGGACTAGCGGGAGGGCCAGAGGGGCCAACGTCCTGACTTTC. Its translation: CASSEVGTSGRARGANVLTF.

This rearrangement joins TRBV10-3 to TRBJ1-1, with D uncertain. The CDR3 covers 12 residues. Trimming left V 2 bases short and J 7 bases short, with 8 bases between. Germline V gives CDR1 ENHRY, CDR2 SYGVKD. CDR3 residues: CAISERGFEAFF. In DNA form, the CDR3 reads TGTGCCATCAGTGAGCGGGGTTTTGAAGCTTTCTTT.

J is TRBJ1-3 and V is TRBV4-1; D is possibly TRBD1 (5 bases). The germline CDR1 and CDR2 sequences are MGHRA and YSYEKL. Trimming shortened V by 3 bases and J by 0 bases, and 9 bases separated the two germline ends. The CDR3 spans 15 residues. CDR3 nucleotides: TGCGCCAGCAGCCAGACAGACCCCTCTGGAAACACCATATATTTT. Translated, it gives CASSQTDPSGNTIYF.

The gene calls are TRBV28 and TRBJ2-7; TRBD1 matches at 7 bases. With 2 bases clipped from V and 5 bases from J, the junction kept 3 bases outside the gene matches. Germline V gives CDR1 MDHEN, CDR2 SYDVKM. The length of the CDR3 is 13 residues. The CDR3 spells CASSLPTGHEQYF. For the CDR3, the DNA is TGTGCCAGCAGTTTACCGACAGGGCACGAGCAGTACTTC.

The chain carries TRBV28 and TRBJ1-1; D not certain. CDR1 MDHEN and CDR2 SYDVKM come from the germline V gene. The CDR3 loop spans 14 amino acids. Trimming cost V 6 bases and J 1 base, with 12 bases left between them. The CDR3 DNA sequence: TGTGCCAGCAGGCTCTCGGTTCCGAACACTGAAGCTTTCTTT. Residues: CASRLSVPNTEAFF. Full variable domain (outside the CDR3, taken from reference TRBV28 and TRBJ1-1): DVKVTQSSRYLVKRTGEKVFLECVQDMDHENMFWYRQDPGLGLRLIYFSYDVKMKEKGDIPEGYSVSREKKERFSLILESASTNQTSMYLCASRLSVPNTEAFFGQGTRLTVV.

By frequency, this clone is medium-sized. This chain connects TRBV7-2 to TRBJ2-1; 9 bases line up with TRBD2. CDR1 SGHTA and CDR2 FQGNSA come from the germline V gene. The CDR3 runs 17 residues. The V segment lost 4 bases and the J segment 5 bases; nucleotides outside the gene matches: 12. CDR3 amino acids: CASSYSNRAGGNNEQFF. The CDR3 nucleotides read TGTGCCAGCAGCTACTCAAATAGGGCGGGAGGGAACAATGAGCAGTTCTTC.

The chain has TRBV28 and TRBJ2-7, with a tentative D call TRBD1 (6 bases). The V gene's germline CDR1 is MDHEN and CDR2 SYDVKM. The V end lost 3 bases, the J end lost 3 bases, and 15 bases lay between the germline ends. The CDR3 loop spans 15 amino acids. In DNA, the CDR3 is TGTGCCAGCAGTTTTGGGGGCCCAAGTCTCTACGAGCAGTACTTC. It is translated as CASSFGGPSLYEQYF.

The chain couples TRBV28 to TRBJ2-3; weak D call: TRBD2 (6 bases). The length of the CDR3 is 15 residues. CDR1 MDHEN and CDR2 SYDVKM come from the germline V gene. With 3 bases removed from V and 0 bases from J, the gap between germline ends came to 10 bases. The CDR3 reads CASSLGGLSTDTQYF. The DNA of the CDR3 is TGTGCCAGCAGTTTGGGGGGTTTGAGCACAGATACGCAGTATTTT. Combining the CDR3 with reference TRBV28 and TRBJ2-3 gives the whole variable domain DVKVTQSSRYLVKRTGEKVFLECVQDMDHENMFWYRQDPGLGLRLIYFSYDVKMKEKGDIPEGYSVSREKKERFSLILESASTNQTSMYLCASSLGGLSTDTQYFGPGTRLTVL.

The CDR3 DNA reads as TGTGCCAGCTCTCGAAATAGACGGGACTTGAACACTGAAGCTTTCTTT. Translating it yields CASSRNRRDLNTEAFF. The chain uses TRBV18 and TRBJ1-1, with D possibly matching TRBD1 (5 bases). CDR3 length: 16 amino acids. CDR1 and CDR2 from the germline V gene are KGHSH and LQKENI. The germline V and J ends were trimmed by 6 bases and 0 bases, with 17 bases remaining between them.

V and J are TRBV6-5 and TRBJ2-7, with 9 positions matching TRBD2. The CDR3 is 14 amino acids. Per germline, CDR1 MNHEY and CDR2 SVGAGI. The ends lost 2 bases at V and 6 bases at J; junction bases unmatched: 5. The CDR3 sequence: CASSYGGLASEQYF. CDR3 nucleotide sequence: TGTGCCAGCAGTTACGGGGGACTAGCATCCGAGCAGTACTTC.

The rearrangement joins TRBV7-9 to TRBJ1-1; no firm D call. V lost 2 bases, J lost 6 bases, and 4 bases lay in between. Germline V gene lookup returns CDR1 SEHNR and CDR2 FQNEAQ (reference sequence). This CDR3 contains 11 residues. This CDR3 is CASSLLPEAFF. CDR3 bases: TGTGCCAGCAGCTTACTCCCTGAAGCTTTCTTT.

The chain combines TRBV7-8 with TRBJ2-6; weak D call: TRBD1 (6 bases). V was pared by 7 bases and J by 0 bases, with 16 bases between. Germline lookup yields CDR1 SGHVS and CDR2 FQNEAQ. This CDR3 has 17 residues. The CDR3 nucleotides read TGTGCCAGCAACCTCCTCGGACAGCTCTCTGGGGCCAACGTCCTGACTTTC. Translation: CASNLLGQLSGANVLTF.

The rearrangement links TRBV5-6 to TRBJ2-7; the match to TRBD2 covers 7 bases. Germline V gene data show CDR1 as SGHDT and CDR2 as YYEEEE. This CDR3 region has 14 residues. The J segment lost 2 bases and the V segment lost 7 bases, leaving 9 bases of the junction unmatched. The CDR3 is CASRKAGRPYEQYF. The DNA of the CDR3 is TGTGCCAGCCGAAAAGCGGGACGGCCCTACGAGCAGTACTTC. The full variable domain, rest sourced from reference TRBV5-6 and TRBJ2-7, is DAGVTQSPTHLIKTRGQQVTLRCSPKSGHDTVSWYQQALGQGPQFIFQYYEEEERQRGNFPDRFSGHQFPNYSSELNVNALLLGDSALYLCASRKAGRPYEQYFGPGTRLTVT.

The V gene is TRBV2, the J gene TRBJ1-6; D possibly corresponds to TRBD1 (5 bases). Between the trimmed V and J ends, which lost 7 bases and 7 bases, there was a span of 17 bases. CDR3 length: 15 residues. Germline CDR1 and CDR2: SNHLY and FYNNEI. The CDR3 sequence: CASTRRSRENSPLHF. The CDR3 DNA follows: TGTGCCAGCACCCGAAGGAGCAGGGAAAATTCACCCCTCCACTTT.

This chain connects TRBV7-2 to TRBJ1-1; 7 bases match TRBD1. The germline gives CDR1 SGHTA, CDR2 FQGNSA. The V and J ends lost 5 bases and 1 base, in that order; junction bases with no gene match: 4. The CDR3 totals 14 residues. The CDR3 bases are TGTGCCAGCAGCCCCGACAGGGAGAACACTGAAGCTTTCTTT. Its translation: CASSPDRENTEAFF.

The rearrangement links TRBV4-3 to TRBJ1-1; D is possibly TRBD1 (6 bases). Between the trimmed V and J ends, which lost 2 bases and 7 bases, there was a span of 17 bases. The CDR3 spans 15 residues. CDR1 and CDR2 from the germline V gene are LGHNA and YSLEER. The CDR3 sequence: CASSQLAAGESEAFF. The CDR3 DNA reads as TGCGCCAGCAGCCAATTGGCCGCAGGGGAAAGTGAAGCTTTCTTT.

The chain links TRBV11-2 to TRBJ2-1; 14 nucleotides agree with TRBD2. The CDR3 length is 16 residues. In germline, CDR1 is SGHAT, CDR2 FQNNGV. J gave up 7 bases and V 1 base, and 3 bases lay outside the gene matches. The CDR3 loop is CASSLVGLAGVNEQFF. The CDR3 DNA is TGTGCCAGCAGCTTAGTGGGACTAGCGGGGGTGAATGAGCAGTTCTTC.

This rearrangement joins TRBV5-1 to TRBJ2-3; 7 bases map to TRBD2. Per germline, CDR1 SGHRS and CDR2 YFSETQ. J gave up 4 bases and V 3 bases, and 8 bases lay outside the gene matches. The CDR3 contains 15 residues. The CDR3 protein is CASSSAGGKADTQYF. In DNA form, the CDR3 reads TGCGCCAGCAGCTCGGCCGGGGGGAAGGCAGATACGCAGTATTTT.

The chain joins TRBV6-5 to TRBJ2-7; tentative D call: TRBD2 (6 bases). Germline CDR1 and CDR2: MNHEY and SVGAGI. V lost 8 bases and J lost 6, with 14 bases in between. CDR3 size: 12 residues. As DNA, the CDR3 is TGTGCCAGCCGCACGGGACTGGGCGAGCAGTACTTC. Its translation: CASRTGLGEQYF.

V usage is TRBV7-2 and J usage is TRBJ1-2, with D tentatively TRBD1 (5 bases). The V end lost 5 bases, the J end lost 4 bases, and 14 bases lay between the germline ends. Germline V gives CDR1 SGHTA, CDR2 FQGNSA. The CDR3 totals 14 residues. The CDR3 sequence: CASSDTDRPYGYTF. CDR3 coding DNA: TGTGCCAGCAGCGATACTGACAGACCCTATGGCTACACCTTC.

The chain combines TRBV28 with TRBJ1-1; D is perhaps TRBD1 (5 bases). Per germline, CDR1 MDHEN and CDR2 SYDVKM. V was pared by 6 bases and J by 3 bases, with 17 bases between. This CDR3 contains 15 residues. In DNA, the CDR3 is TGTGCCAGCAGCCTGGGGGAGGGGAGGTACACTGAAGCTTTCTTT. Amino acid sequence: CASSLGEGRYTEAFF.

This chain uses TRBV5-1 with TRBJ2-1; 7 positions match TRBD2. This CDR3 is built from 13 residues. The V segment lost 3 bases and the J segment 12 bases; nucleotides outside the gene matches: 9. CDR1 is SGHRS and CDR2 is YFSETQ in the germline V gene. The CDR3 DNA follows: TGCGCCAGCAGCTCCACTAGCGAGGTGCGGCAGTTCTTC. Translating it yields CASSSTSEVRQFF.

For the CDR3, the DNA is TGTGCCAGCTCACCACCGGGACAGGGAGACTATGGCTACACCTTC. It yields the protein CASSPPGQGDYGYTF. The chain employs TRBV18 and TRBJ1-2; 9 positions match TRBD1. CDR3 length: 15 amino acids. Per germline, CDR1 KGHSH and CDR2 LQKENI. V gave up 0 bases and J gave up 3 bases; unmatched junction bases: 2. Together with reference TRBV18 and TRBJ1-2, the CDR3 gives the full variable domain: NAGVMQNPRHLVRRRGQEARLRCSPMKGHSHVYWYRQLPEEGLKFMVYLQKENIIDESGMPKERFSAEFPKEGPSILRIQQVVRGDSAAYFCASSPPGQGDYGYTFGSGTRLTVV.

Here the CDR3 reads CASSDIRGMNTEAFF. CDR3 DNA: TGCGCCAGCAGTGATATCCGTGGCATGAACACTGAAGCTTTCTTT. This rearrangement joins TRBV10-2 to TRBJ1-1; D remains ambiguous. Trimming left V 3 bases short and J 0 bases short, with 11 bases between. CDR3 length equals 15 residues. The germline V gene has CDR1 WSHSY and CDR2 SAAADI.

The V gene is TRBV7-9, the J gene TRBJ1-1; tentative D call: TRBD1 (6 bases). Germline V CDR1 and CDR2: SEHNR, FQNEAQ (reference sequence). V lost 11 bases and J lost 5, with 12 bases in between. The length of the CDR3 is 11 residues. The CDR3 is CAYNRVTEAFF. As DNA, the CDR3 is TGTGCCTACAACAGGGTTACTGAAGCTTTCTTT.

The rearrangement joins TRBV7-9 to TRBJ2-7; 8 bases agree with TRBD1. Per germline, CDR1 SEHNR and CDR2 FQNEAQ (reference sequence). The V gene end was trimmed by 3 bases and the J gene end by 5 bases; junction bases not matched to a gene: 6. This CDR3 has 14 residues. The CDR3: CASSFSGGWNEQYF. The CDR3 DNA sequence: TGTGCCAGCAGCTTTTCAGGGGGCTGGAACGAGCAGTACTTC. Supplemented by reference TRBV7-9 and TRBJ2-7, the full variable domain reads DTGVSQNPRHKITKRGQNVTFRCDPISEHNRLYWYRQTLGQGPEFLTYFQNEAQLEKSRLLSDRFSAERPKGSFSTLEIQRTEQGDSAMYLCASSFSGGWNEQYFGPGTRLTVT.

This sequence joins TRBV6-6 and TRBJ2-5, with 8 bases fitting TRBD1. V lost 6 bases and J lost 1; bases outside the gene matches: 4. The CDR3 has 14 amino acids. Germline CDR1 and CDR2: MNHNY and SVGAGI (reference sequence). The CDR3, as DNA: TGTGCCAGCAGCTGGACAGGGCGCCAAGAGACCCAGTACTTC. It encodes CASSWTGRQETQYF.

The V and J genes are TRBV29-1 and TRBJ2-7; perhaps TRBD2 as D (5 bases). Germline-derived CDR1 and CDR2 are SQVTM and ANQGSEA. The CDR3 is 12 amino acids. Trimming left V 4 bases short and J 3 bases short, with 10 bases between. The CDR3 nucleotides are TGCAGCGTTGGTGCCGGGGTCTACGAGCAGTACTTC. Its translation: CSVGAGVYEQYF.

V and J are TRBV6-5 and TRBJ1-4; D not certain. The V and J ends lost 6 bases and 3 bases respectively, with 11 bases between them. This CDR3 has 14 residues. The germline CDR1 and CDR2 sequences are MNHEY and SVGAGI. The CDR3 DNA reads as TGTGCCAGCAGCATTACCCAGGCTAATGAAAAACTGTTTTTT. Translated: CASSITQANEKLFF.